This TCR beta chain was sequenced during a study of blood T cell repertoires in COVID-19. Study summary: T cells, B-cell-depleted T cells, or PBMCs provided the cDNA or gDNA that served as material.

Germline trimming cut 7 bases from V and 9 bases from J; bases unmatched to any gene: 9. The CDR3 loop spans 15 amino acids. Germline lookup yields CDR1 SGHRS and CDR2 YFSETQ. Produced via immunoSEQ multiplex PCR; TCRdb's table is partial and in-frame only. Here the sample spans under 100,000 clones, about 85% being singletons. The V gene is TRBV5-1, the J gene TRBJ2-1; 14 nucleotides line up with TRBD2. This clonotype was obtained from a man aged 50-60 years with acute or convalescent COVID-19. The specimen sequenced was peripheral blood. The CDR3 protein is CASSGTSGSKVEQFF. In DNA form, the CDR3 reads TGCGCCAGCTCCGGGACTAGCGGGAGTAAGGTTGAGCAGTTCTTC.